These 18 T cell receptor beta chains came from one sample sequenced in a study of blood T cell repertoires in COVID-19. Data came from immunoSEQ multiplex PCR; TCRdb stores just in-frame clones and leaves some out. The table records 100,000 to 130,000 clones, 80% to 90% of them present only once. Input material: peripheral blood. These receptors all stem from a human donor in a cohort sampled during active COVID-19.

J is TRBJ2-1 and V is TRBV3-1 (or the pseudogene TRBV3-2); TRBD1 matches 9 bases. CDR1 and CDR2 (germline): LGHDT, YNNKEL (reference sequence). The CDR3 extends over 20 amino acids. V lost 4 bases and J lost 5; bases outside the gene matches: 21. The CDR3 sequence is CASSRYQIGSGQGPHNEQFF. The CDR3 nucleotides read TGTGCCAGCAGCCGCTACCAAATTGGGTCGGGACAGGGCCCCCACAATGAGCAGTTCTTC.

J is TRBJ1-2 and V is TRBV3-1 (or the pseudogene TRBV3-2); 7 bases map to TRBD1. Per germline, CDR1 LGHDT and CDR2 YNNKEL (reference sequence). Trimming took 0 bases from V and 7 from J; bases not matched to a gene: 5. The CDR3 has 14 residues. CDR3 nucleotide sequence: TGTGCCAGCAGCCAAGATGGGGCAGGGGGTGGCTACACCTTC. This encodes CASSQDGAGGGYTF.

This chain joins TRBV5-1 and TRBJ2-5; no reliable D call. Germline V lookup: CDR1 SGHRS, CDR2 YFSETQ. There are 13 residues in the CDR3. Trimming pared 4 bases from V and 1 base from J, leaving 8 bases between. CDR3 residues: CASSPSPQETQYF. CDR3 bases: TGCGCCAGCAGCCCCTCCCCCCAAGAGACCCAGTACTTC.

This chain uses TRBV5-6 with TRBJ2-1, with 10 bases fitting TRBD1. The ends lost 4 bases at V and 6 bases at J; junction bases unmatched: 7. CDR3 size: 15 residues. Looked up from germline, CDR1 is SGHDT and CDR2 is YYEEEE. The chain's CDR3 is CASSLGDRGFNEQFF. DNA of the CDR3: TGTGCCAGCAGCCTGGGGGACAGGGGCTTCAATGAGCAGTTCTTC.

CDR3 coding DNA: TGTGCCAGCAGTTCGGACAGGGTAGGGACTGAAGCTTTCTTT. Encoded protein: CASSSDRVGTEAFF. This chain joins TRBV2 and TRBJ1-1; TRBD1 matches 8 bases. V lost 5 bases, J lost 5 bases, and 7 bases stayed unmatched. The CDR3 has 14 residues. Germline CDR1 SNHLY, CDR2 FYNNEI.

This chain uses TRBV19 with TRBJ2-1, with TRBD2 matching 9 bases. Germline V CDR1 and CDR2: LNHDA, SQIVND (reference sequence). The CDR3 sequence is 16 residues long. J gave up 10 bases and V 3 bases, and 13 bases lay outside the gene matches. The CDR3 DNA sequence: TGTGCCAGTAGTATCAGTAGCGGGGGACTACAATCCGAGCAGTTCTTC. The encoded protein is CASSISSGGLQSEQFF.

The chain has TRBV5-1 and TRBJ2-1, with a tentative D call TRBD2 (6 bases). Trimming stripped 4 bases from V and 9 bases from J, with 17 bases between. The CDR3 totals 14 residues. CDR1 and CDR2 (germline): SGHRS, YFSETQ. This chain's CDR3 is CASSLHTGGGEQFF. The CDR3 DNA reads as TGCGCCAGCAGCCTGCATACCGGGGGTGGTGAGCAGTTCTTC.

The rearrangement links TRBV7-6 to TRBJ2-7, with 7 positions matching TRBD2. Per the germline V gene, CDR1 is SGHVS and CDR2 is FNYEAQ. V dropped 0 bases and J dropped 3; count of bases not matched to a gene: 5. CDR3 length: 15 residues. The CDR3 protein is CASSLAGGGVYEQYF. In DNA form, the CDR3 reads TGTGCCAGCAGCTTAGCAGGTGGGGGGGTCTACGAGCAGTACTTC.

The CDR3 region is CASSQEARYNEQFF. As DNA, the CDR3 is TGTGCCAGTAGTCAAGAGGCACGCTACAATGAGCAGTTCTTC. This chain connects TRBV19 to TRBJ2-1; no clear D. The germline V gene has CDR1 LNHDA and CDR2 SQIVND (reference sequence). Trimming took 5 bases from V and 3 from J, leaving 11 bases between them. CDR3 length: 14 residues.

The rearrangement uses TRBV11-2 and TRBJ2-7; D not certain. CDR3 length: 11 amino acids. Germline assignment: CDR1 SGHAT and CDR2 FQNNGV. V lost 5 bases to trimming and J lost 5 bases, with 7 bases between them. The CDR3, as DNA: TGTGCCAGCAGCCTTGCGAACGAGCAGTACTTC. Protein: CASSLANEQYF.

V usage is TRBV18 and J usage is TRBJ1-5; 8 bases line up with TRBD1. V lost 6 bases, J lost 4 bases, and 2 bases stayed unmatched. The CDR3 totals 13 residues. CDR1 is KGHSH, CDR2 LQKENI, per germline. The CDR3 region is CASSTGVNQPQHF. The DNA for the CDR3 is TGTGCCAGCTCGACAGGGGTGAATCAGCCCCAGCATTTT.

The chain links TRBV15 to TRBJ1-2; D is possibly TRBD1 (5 bases). Germline V CDR1 and CDR2: LNHNV, YYDKDF (reference sequence). The CDR3 runs 18 residues. V dropped 0 bases and J dropped 3 bases, with 20 bases sitting between them. The CDR3 loop is CATSRDPGGLLRDYGYTF. CDR3 nucleotide sequence: TGTGCCACCAGCAGAGACCCCGGGGGACTCCTAAGGGACTATGGCTACACCTTC.

The sample holds a few counts of this clone. The rearrangement uses TRBV6-1 and TRBJ2-7; the match to TRBD2 covers 9 bases. The CDR3 consists of 15 residues. V gave up 0 bases and J gave up 0 bases; unmatched junction bases: 0. Per the germline V gene, CDR1 is MNHNS and CDR2 is SASEGT. In DNA, the CDR3 is TGTGCCAGCAGTGAAGCTAGCGGGAGCTCCTACGAGCAGTACTTC. This sequence encodes CASSEASGSSYEQYF.

The J gene is TRBJ2-2, the V gene TRBV5-8, with TRBD2 as a possible D gene (6 bases). This CDR3 contains 16 residues. Germline V lookup: CDR1 SGHTS, CDR2 YDEGEE. V was shortened by 0 bases and J by 5 bases, with 14 bases between the two germline ends. This CDR3 is CASSLERGLGTGELFF. The DNA of the CDR3 is TGTGCCAGCAGCTTGGAACGGGGACTCGGGACCGGGGAGCTGTTTTTT.

J is TRBJ1-2 and V is TRBV28, with a tentative D call TRBD1 (5 bases). Germline V gene sequence: CDR1 MDHEN, CDR2 SYDVKM. This CDR3 has 13 amino acids. V shed 4 bases and J shed 7 bases, with 13 bases lying between them. CDR3 loop: CASSSPGGLGYTF. CDR3 nucleotide sequence: TGTGCCAGCAGTTCCCCTGGGGGACTTGGCTACACCTTC.

The V and J genes are TRBV6-5 and TRBJ2-1; D gene unclear. V was pared by 1 base and J by 8 bases, with 3 bases between. The CDR3 consists of 11 residues. CDR1 and CDR2 (germline): MNHEY, SVGAGI. For the CDR3, the DNA is TGTGCCAGCAGTTACTTCTATGAGCAGTTCTTC. Amino acids: CASSYFYEQFF.

This chain joins TRBV5-1 and TRBJ2-5; 10 bases map to TRBD2. Germline CDR1 and CDR2: SGHRS and YFSETQ. Germline trimming cut 0 bases from V and 2 bases from J; bases unmatched to any gene: 7. The CDR3 sequence is 17 residues long. CDR3 sequence reads: CASSLEGRAGGQETQYF. The CDR3 region has the DNA TGCGCCAGCAGCTTGGAAGGGAGAGCGGGAGGGCAAGAGACCCAGTACTTC. Filled out from reference TRBV5-1 and TRBJ2-5, the complete variable domain reads KAGVTQTPRYLIKTRGQQVTLSCSPISGHRSVSWYQQTPGQGLQFLFEYFSETQRNKGNFPGRFSGRQFSNSRSEMNVSTLELGDSALYLCASSLEGRAGGQETQYFGPGTRLLVL.

The V call is TRBV7-9, the J call TRBJ1-1; D may be TRBD1 (5 bases). The CDR3 sequence is 13 residues long. In germline, CDR1 is SEHNR, CDR2 FQNEAQ (reference sequence). V was clipped by 5 bases and J by 4 bases, with 11 bases between them. The CDR3 reads CASSPAQGTEAFF. The CDR3 DNA reads TGTGCCAGCAGCCCCGCGCAGGGCACTGAAGCTTTCTTT.